This T cell receptor beta chain was profiled in a study of read filtering for tumor transcriptome and immune sequencing. Study overall: RNA-seq yielded only roughly 85 to 1,400 TCR reads, IR-seq about 4 to 10.27 million.

There are 15 residues in the CDR3. V was shortened by 5 bases and J by 5 bases, with 19 bases between the two germline ends. CDR1 is SGHRS and CDR2 is YFSETQ in the germline V gene. This clonotype is termed medium-sized. Molecular barcoded adaptors covering alpha/delta and beta/gamma chains were used on roughly 370 ng RNA. Using its own MiXCR run on the reads, TCRdb lists one record per CDR3 protein. Altogether 30,000 to 40,000 distinct CDR3 sequences are present, approximately 14% being singletons, with the ten largest covering 5.5% to 8%. The rearrangement joins TRBV5-1 to TRBJ1-1; a possible D gene is TRBD1 (5 bases). This TCR was sampled from a donor aged 40 or older with multiple myeloma. The sample taken for sequencing was a population of CD138-negative cells sorted from bone marrow. CDR3 DNA sequence: TGCGCCAGCAGTTGGGGAACAGGCAAAGGGACTGAAGCTTTCTTT. This translates into CASSWGTGKGTEAFF.